This T cell receptor (beta chain) was found in a study of CD8 T cells in Susac syndrome. Study-wide results and caveats: The authors acknowledged that the study's TCR sequencing and HLA analysis involved relatively few individuals.

The CD8+ and CD4+ T cells were isolated magnetically using a negative isolation approach, whereas the TEMRA cells were enriched by FACS. Regarding this clonotype: The antigen remains undetermined.

RNA was extracted with the RNeasy kit, and a quantity of roughly 0.5 to 1 ug was reverse transcribed using random hexamers. Amplification of TCR beta CDR3 used immunoSEQ multiplex PCR across 54 Vbeta and 13 Jbeta. TCRdb reanalysed the immunoSEQ multiplex PCR reads using MiXCR and keeps one entry per CDR3 protein. This table holds 200,000 to 300,000 distinct CDR3 sequences, roughly 95% found once. Germline CDR1 reads MNHEY; CDR2 reads SMNVEV (reference sequence). Trimming took off 4 bases at V and 5 bases at J, with 11 bases between the two ends. The length of the CDR3 is 13 residues. The sample comprised CD4+ T cells from PBMCs. J is TRBJ2-5 and V is TRBV27, with D perhaps matching TRBD1 or TRBD2 (6 bases each). This sequence originates from a human donor with multiple sclerosis. The CDR3 region is CASSYQGRETQYF. The CDR3 region has the DNA TGTGCCAGCAGTTACCAGGGGAGGGAGACCCAGTACTTC.